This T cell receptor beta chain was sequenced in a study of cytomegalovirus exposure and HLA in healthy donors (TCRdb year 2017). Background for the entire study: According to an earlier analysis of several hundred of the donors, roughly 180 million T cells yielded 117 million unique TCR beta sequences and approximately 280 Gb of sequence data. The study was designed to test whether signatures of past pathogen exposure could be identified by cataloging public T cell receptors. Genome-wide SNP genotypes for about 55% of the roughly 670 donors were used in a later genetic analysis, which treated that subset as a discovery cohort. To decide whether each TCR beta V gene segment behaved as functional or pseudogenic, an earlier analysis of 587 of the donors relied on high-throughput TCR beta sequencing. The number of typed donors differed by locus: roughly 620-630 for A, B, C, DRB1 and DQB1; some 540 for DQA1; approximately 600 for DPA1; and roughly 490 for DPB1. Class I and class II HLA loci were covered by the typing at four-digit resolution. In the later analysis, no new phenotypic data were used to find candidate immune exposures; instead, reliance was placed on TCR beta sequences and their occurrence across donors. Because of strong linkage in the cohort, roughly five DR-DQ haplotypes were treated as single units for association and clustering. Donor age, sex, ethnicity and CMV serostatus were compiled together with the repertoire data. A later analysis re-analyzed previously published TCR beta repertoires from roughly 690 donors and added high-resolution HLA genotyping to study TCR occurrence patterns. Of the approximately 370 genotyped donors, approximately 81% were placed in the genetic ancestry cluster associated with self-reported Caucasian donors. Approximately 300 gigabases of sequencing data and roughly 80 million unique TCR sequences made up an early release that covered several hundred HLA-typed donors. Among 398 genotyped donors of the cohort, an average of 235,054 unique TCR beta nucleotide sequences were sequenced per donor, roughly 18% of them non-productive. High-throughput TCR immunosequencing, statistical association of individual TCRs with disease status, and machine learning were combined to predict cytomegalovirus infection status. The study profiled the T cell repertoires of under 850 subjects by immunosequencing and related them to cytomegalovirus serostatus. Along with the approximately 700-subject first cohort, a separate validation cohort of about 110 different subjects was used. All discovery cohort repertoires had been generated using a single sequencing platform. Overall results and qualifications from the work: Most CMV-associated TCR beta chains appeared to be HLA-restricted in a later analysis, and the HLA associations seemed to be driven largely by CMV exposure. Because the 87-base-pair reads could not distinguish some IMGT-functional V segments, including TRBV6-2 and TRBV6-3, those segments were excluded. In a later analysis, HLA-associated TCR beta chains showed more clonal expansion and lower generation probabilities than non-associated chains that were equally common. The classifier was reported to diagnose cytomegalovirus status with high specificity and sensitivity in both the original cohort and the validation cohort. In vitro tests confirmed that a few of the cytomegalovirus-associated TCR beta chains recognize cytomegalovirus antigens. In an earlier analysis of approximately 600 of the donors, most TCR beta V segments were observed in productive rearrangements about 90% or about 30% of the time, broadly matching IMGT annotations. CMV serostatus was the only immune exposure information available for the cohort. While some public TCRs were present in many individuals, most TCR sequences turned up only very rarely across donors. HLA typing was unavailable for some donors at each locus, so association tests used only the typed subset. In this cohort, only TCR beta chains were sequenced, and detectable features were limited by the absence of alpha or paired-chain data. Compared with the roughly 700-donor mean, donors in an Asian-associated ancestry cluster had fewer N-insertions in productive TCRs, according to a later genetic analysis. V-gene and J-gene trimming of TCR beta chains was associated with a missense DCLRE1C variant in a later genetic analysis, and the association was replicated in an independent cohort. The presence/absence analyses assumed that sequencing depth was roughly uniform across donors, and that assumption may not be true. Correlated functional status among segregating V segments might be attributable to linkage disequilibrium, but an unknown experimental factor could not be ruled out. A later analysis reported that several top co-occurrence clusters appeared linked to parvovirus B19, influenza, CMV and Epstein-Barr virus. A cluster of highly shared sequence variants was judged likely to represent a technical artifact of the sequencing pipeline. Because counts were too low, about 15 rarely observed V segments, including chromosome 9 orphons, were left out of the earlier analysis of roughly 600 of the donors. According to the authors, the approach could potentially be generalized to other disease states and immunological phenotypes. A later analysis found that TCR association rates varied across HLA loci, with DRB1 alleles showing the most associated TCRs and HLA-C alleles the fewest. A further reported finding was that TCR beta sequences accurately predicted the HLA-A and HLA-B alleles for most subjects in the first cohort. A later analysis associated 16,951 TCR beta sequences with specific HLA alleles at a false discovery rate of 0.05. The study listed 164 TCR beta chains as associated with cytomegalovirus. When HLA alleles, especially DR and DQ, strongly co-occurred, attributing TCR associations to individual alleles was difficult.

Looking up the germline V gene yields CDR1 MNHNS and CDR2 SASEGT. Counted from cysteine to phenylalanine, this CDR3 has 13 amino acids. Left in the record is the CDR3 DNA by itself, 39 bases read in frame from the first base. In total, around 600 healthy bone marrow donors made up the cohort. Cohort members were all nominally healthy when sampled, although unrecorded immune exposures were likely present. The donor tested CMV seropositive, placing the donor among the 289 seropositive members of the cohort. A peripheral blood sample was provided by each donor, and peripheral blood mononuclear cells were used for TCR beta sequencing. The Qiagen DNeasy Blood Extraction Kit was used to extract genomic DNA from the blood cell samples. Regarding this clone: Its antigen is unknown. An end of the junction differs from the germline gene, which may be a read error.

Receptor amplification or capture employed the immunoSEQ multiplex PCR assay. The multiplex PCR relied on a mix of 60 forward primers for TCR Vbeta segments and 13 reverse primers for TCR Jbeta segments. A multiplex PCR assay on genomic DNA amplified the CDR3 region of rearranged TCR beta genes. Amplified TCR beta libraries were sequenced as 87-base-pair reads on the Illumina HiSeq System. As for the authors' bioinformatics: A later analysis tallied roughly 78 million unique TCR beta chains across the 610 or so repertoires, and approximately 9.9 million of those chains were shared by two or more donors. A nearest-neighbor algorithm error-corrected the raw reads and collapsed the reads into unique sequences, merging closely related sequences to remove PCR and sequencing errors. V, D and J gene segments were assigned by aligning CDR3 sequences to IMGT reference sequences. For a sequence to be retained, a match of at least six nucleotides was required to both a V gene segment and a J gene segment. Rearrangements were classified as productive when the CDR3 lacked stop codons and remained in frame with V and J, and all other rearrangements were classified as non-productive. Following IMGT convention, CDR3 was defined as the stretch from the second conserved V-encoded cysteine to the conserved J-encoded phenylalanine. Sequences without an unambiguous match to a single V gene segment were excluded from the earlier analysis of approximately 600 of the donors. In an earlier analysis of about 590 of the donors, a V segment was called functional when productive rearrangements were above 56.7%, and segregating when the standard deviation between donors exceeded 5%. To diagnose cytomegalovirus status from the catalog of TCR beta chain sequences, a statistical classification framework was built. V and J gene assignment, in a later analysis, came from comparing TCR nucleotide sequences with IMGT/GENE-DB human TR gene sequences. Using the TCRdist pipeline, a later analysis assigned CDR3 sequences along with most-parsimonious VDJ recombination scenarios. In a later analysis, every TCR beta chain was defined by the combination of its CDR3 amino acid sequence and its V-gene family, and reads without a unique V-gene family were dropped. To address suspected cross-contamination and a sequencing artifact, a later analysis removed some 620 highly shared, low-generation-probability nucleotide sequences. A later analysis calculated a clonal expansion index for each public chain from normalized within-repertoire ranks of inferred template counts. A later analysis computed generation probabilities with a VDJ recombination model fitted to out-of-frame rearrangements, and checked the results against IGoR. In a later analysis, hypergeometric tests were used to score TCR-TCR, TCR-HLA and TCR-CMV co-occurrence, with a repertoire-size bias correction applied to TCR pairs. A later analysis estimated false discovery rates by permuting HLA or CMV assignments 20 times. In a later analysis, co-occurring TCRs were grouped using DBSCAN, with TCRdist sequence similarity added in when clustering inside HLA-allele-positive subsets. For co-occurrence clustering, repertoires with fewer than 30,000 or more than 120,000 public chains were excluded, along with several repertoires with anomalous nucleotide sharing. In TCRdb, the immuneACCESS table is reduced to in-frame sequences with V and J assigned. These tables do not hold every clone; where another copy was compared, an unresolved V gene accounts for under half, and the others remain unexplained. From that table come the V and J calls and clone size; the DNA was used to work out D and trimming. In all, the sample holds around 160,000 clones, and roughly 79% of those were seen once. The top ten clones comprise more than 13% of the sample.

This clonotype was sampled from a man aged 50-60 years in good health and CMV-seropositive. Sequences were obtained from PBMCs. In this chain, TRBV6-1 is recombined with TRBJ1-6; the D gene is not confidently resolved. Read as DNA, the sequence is TGTGCCAGCAGCGAAGCGAACGGTTCACCCCTCCACTTT. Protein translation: CASSEANGSPLHF.